This section outlines one T cell receptor beta chain sequence together with its context. Its recognized antigen is unknown. No clone much larger than this one lies a single base away; base qualities are absent. This sample is part of a study of identical twins (dated by TCRdb to the mid-2010s). Describing the broader study: To test whether fetal clonotypes persist, this study deep-sequenced TCR alpha and beta repertoires from monozygotic twins, from unrelated adults of various ages, and from cord blood. Replicate twin experiments were performed at different times using different library preparation protocols to rule out contamination.

Including cysteine and valine, the CDR3 has 15 amino acids. The read is trimmed to its CDR3 DNA, 45 bases read in frame from base 1. CDR1 SGHKS and CDR2 YYEKEE were looked up in the germline V gene (reference sequence). The V and J ends are trimmed by 0 bases and 2 bases, leaving 12 bases between them. All donors were healthy Caucasians. The twin cohort consisted of three pairs of female monozygotic twins, all aged about 18 to 29 years. CD4+ and CD8+ T cell populations were isolated with positive isolation kits from Invitrogen. What the research found in general, with its limitations: Zero-insertion analyses could be partly confounded by invariant T cells such as MAIT and iNKT, though diverse VJ usage argued against such confounding for most clonotypes. Because the same donors could not be followed over many years, conclusions were based on cross-sectional statistical analysis. In beta out-of-frame sequences, excess twin sharing was weaker, because having fewer shared sequences lowered the signal-to-noise ratio. In monozygotic twins, recombination models systematically underestimated out-of-frame TCR alpha sharing, but the models matched the sharing seen between unrelated individuals. Abundant cord blood beta clonotypes carried fewer insertions; young adult naive repertoires showed a weaker similar trend, while memory repertoires showed none. Compared with coincidental sharing between unrelated individuals, an excess of low generation-probability sequences was observed among out-of-frame TCR alpha sequences shared between twins.

Library method: 5' RACE. This sample was sequenced with an Illumina HiSeq 2000. A universal primer binding site was introduced by template switching, and a unique molecular identifier was present in the final cDNA, enabling accurate counting of TCR cDNA molecules. Specific primers in the conserved constant-segment region were used to synthesize first-strand cDNA for TCR alpha and beta chains. To control for contamination, each cDNA library was double barcoded with a SMART-Mk sample barcode plus Illumina barcodes. TruSeq adapter sequences along with Illumina sample barcodes were introduced in two successive PCR steps. The TCR alpha and beta cDNA libraries were sequenced on the Illumina HiSeq platform using custom primers. In the original analysis: Raw reads were processed with MiGEC to extract unique molecular identifiers, and MiXCR was used to determine CDR3 positions. Recombination models were inferred per individual with the repgenHMM and IGoR tools using an EM algorithm. Shared clonotype analysis was performed with the tcR package in R, normalizing sharing by the product of cloneset sizes. To study raw recombination without the effects of thymic and clonal selection, out-of-frame nonproductive sequences were analyzed. TCRdb reworked the public reads: Q25 trimming with fastp, MiXCR clone assembly, productive beta chains retained. Rows are combined by CDR3 protein, so each entry shows the most common genes and DNA. These V and J calls originate from TCRdb's pipeline instead of the authors' own analysis. The sample has about 530,000 distinct CDR3 sequences on record, around 15% of them singletons. In total, the top ten clones hold around 0.48% of the sample.

Another study also made use of these data, one on yellow fever vaccine responses in identical twins. The second publication reports: The T cell response to vaccination in identical twins was reported by the authors to appear partly convergent and partly personalized. In the study, vaccine-responding T cell clones were precisely tracked in identical twins.

The rearrangement combines TRBV5-5 with TRBJ2-7, and possibly TRBD1, on 6 matching bases. This TCR came from a young woman in good health. Sample: CD4+ T cells sorted from blood. The CDR3 protein sequence reads: CASSLGRGDTYEQYV. The sequence in DNA is TGTGCCAGCAGCTTGGGCAGGGGCGATACCTACGAGCAGTACGTC.